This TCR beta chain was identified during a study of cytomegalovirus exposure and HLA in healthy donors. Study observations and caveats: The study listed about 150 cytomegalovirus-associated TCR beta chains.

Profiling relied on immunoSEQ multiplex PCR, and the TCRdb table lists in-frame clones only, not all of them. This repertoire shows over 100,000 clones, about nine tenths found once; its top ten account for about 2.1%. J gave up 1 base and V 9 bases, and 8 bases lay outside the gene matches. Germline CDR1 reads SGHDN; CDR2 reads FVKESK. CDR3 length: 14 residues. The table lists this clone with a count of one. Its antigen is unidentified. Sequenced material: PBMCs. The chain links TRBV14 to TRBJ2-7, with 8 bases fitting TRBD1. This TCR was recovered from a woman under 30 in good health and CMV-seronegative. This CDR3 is CASRRGQGSYEQYF. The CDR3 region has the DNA TGTGCCAGTAGACGAGGACAGGGTTCCTACGAGCAGTACTTC. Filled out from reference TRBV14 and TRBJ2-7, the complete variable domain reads EAGVTQFPSHSVIEKGQTVTLRCDPISGHDNLYWYRRVMGKEIKFLLHFVKESKQDESGMPNNRFLAERTGGTYSTLKVQPAELEDSGVYFCASRRGQGSYEQYFGPGTRLTVT.